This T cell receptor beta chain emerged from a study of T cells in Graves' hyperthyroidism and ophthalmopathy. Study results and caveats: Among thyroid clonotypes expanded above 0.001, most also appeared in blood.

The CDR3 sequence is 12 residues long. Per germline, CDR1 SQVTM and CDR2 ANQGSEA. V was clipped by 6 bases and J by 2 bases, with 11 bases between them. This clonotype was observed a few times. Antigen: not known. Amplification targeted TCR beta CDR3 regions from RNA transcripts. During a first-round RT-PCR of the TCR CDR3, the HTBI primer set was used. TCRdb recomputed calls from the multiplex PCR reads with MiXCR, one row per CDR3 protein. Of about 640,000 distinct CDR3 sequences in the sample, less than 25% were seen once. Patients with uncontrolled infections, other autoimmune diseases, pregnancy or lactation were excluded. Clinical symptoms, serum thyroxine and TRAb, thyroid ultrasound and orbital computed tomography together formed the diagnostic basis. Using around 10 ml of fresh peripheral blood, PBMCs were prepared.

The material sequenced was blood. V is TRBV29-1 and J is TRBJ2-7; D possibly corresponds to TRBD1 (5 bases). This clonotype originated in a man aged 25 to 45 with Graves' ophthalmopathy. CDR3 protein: CSVVQAAYEQYF. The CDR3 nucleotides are TGCAGCGTAGTACAGGCCGCCTACGAGCAGTACTTC.